This entry concerns a single TCR beta chain. Other DNA sequences of this sample code for an identical CDR3. TCRdb's table, derived via immunoSEQ multiplex PCR, lists solely in-frame clones and lacks some. The sample has nearly 80,000 clones; approximately 93% are singletons. This entry is derived from a study of technical replicates of blood from a few donors. The sequencing input was T cells isolated from PBMCs. The source of this sequence is a human donor in good health.

Here the CDR3 reads CASSVGANTEAFF. The CDR3 region has the DNA TGTGCCAGCAGCGTAGGAGCGAACACTGAAGCTTTCTTT. The rearrangement uses TRBV9 and TRBJ1-1; D remains unclear. Per germline, CDR1 SGDLS and CDR2 YYNGEE. The ends were cut back, 0 bases at V and 1 base at J, with 4 bases in the middle. The CDR3 totals 13 residues.